This TCR beta chain originates from a study of blood T cell repertoires in COVID-19. Across the study: Acute and convalescent COVID-19 specimens originated in the United States, Italy and Spain. T cells, B-cell-depleted T cells, or PBMCs supplied cDNA or gDNA.

Original processing notes: Reference gene primer amplification yielded estimated nucleated cell counts. Produced via immunoSEQ multiplex PCR; TCRdb's table is partial and in-frame only. The D gene and trimming were derived from the DNA, and the V and J assignments and clone size from that table. The sample has roughly 60,000 clones, 80% to 85% seen once. The CDR3 contains 13 residues. The germline V gene has CDR1 LNHDA and CDR2 SQIVND (reference sequence). Trimming pared 3 bases from V and 6 bases from J, leaving 9 bases between. V usage is TRBV19 and J usage is TRBJ1-5; D is uncertain. This sequence originates from a human donor in a cohort sampled during active or convalescent COVID-19. The material sequenced was peripheral blood. In nucleotides, the CDR3 is TGTGCCAGTAGTATGGGTCGGGGTCAGCCCCAGCATTTT. Protein product: CASSMGRGQPQHF.